The 3 T cell receptor beta chains reported below all come from one sample, sequenced in a study of CD8 T cells in ankylosing spondylitis (dated by TCRdb to the late 2010s). The library relied on 5' RACE. The instrument given in TCRdb is Illumina HiSeq 2500. The public reads were quality trimmed at Q25 with fastp and then assembled into clones with MiXCR by TCRdb, keeping productive beta chains. Each CDR3 protein gets just one entry, which takes the most common genes and DNA from the rows behind it. The sample table records 150,000 to 200,000 distinct CDR3 sequences; over 10% of these occur just once. Of the sample, 16% falls within the top ten clones. Source material: blood, either unsorted or a sorted T cell fraction (not recorded which). These receptors originate from a male donor with ankylosing spondylitis or in good health (not recorded which).

V and J are TRBV2 and TRBJ1-2; D is unclear. V was cut by 2 bases and J by 5 bases, with 9 bases left in between. Germline V gene data show CDR1 as SNHLY and CDR2 as FYNNEI. The CDR3 runs 13 residues. In nucleotides, the CDR3 is TGTGCCAGCAGTGAATCCTTTTCTTATGGCTACACCTTC. This gives the protein CASSESFSYGYTF.

This clonotype was detected only a few times. The chain has TRBV19 and TRBJ1-2; tentatively, D is TRBD1 (5 bases). The CDR3 is made up of 13 amino acids. Germline CDR1 LNHDA, CDR2 SQIVND (reference sequence). Trimming shortened V by 3 bases and J by 5 bases, and 10 bases separated the two germline ends. The DNA for the CDR3 is TGTGCCAGTAGTATGGGGCCCCTATATGGCTACACCTTC. Translating gives CASSMGPLYGYTF.

The chain uses TRBV6-5 and TRBJ2-7; 8 nucleotides line up with TRBD1. The V gene's germline CDR1 is MNHEY and CDR2 SVGAGI. This CDR3 has 17 residues. The J segment lost 2 bases and the V segment lost 4 bases, leaving 13 bases of the junction unmatched. As DNA, the CDR3 is TGTGCCAGCAGTTTTTCTACCCGGACAGGGCTCACCTACGAGCAGTACTTC. Translation: CASSFSTRTGLTYEQYF.